Listed below are T cell receptor beta chains from one sample, sequenced in a study of T cell repertoires in cytomegalovirus infection. TCRdb re-called the reads through MiXCR, storing one row per CDR3 protein. Among some 150,000 distinct CDR3 sequences, about a quarter were seen once, and the ten largest hold 11%. Sequenced input: PBMCs. Receptors were obtained from a human donor in good health (CMV status not recorded). Some clones in this sample may be carry-over from other donors' samples. The conserved cysteine and the conserved F or W are not part of the CDR3 here. The D gene is left open where the match is weak.

j_call	v_call	d_call	cdr3_aa
TRBJ2-5	TRBV28	TRBD2	ASSLLAGGMGETQY
TRBJ1-2	TRBV6-5	.	ASSSTVPRDYT
TRBJ1-1	TRBV30	.	AWKWIRSAEAF
TRBJ2-3	TRBV7-2	TRBD2	ASSTASGSRGTDTQY
TRBJ2-7	TRBV6-6	TRBD1	ASTTSGTGPYEQY
TRBJ1-4	TRBV28	TRBD1	ASSSPGQGIEKLF
TRBJ1-1	TRBV28	TRBD1	ASSPGQGGKNTEAF
TRBJ1-2	TRBV7-2	TRBD1	ASSPGTGSFYGYT
TRBJ2-7	TRBV7-2	.	ASSSQGGGLTYEQY
TRBJ2-7	TRBV12-3/TRBV12-4	TRBD2	ASSSPGLAGGEQY
TRBJ2-7	TRBV7-2	TRBD2	TSSLELVAGSPYEQY
TRBJ2-3	TRBV5-4	.	ASSPGIGLSTDTQY
TRBJ2-3	TRBV14	.	ASSLGDFTDTQY
TRBJ2-1	TRBV12-3/TRBV12-4	TRBD2	ASSQSAGLSYNEQF
TRBJ2-7	TRBV12-3/TRBV12-4	TRBD1	ASSLPRDRYEQY
TRBJ2-7	TRBV28	.	ASTPRVATAYEQY
TRBJ1-1	TRBV7-8	.	ASSARPGLGPEAF
TRBJ1-1	TRBV28	.	ASKSRTGYTEAF